Listed below are T cell receptor beta chains from one sample, sequenced in a study of cytomegalovirus exposure and HLA in healthy donors. Libraries were prepared by immunoSEQ multiplex PCR; TCRdb keeps only in-frame clonotypes and omits some of them. The profile shows approximately 110,000 clones, around 94% of them singletons. The sequenced material came from PBMCs. These receptors originate from a woman aged 18-29 years in good health and CMV-seronegative. CDR3s include the opening cysteine and the closing phenylalanine or tryptophan. The D gene is left open where the match is weak. For some rows the clone size is stated as once, few or many, or as a class when expanded; others skip it.

TRBJ1-5 | - | TRBV19 | - | CASSISGPQPQHF | TGTGCCAGTAGTATTTCTGGGCCTCAGCCCCAGCATTTT
TRBJ2-5 | - | TRBV4-2 | - | CASSQSRGETQYF | TGTGCCAGCAGCCAAAGCCGGGGAGAGACCCAGTACTTC
TRBJ2-3 | TRBD1 | TRBV7-9 | - | CASSSDRGTDTQYF | TGTGCCAGCAGCTCCGACAGGGGGACAGATACGCAGTATTTT
TRBJ1-3 | TRBD1 | TRBV6-6 | - | CASSSDRVKGNTIYF | TGTGCCAGCAGCTCCGACAGGGTCAAGGGAAACACCATATATTTT
TRBJ2-7 | TRBD2 | TRBV5-1 | - | CASLGEGTYEQYF | TGCGCCAGCCTGGGGGAGGGTACCTACGAGCAGTACTTC
TRBJ1-3 | TRBD1 | TRBV14 | - | CASSSGQGAGNTIYF | TGTGCCAGCAGCTCCGGACAGGGGGCGGGAAACACCATATATTTT
TRBJ1-2 | - | TRBV7-9 | - | CASSLTENYGYTF | TGTGCCAGCAGCTTAACAGAGAACTATGGCTACACCTTC
TRBJ1-2 | - | TRBV6-1 | - | CASSVGGSGGYTF | TGTGCCAGCAGTGTGGGGGGGTCCGGCGGCTACACCTTC
TRBJ2-1 | TRBD2 | TRBV5-1 | - | CASSFMSRGSNSGGFNEQFF | TGCGCCAGCAGCTTTATGAGTCGGGGGTCTAATAGCGGGGGGTTCAATGAGCAGTTCTTC
TRBJ2-3 | - | TRBV11-1 | - | CASSLYTGGTDTQYF | TGTGCCAGCAGCTTGTACACGGGGGGCACAGATACGCAGTATTTT
TRBJ1-1 | TRBD1 | TRBV5-4 | - | CASSLTGARAFF | TGTGCCAGCAGCTTGACAGGGGCGAGAGCTTTCTTT
TRBJ2-7 | - | TRBV6-5 | - | CASSYSTGTYEQYF | TGTGCCAGCAGTTACTCGACAGGAACCTACGAGCAGTACTTC
TRBJ2-1 | TRBD1 | TRBV25-1 | - | CASSGDSYNEQFF | TGTGCCAGCAGTGGGGACAGCTACAATGAGCAGTTCTTC
TRBJ2-7 | - | TRBV7-8 | - | CASSLRDSSYEQYF | TGTGCCAGCAGCTTACGGGACTCATCCTACGAGCAGTACTTC
TRBJ2-4 | - | TRBV9 | - | CASSPEGVGRDIQYF | TGTGCCAGCAGCCCCGAAGGGGTAGGACGTGACATTCAGTACTTC
TRBJ1-2 | TRBD1 | TRBV6-5 | - | CASTRQGANYGYTF | TGTGCCAGCACCCGACAGGGAGCTAACTATGGCTACACCTTC
TRBJ1-2 | - | TRBV28 | - | CASSLARRGIYDYGYTF | TGTGCCAGCAGTTTAGCTCGGCGGGGGATATACGACTATGGCTACACCTTC
TRBJ1-5 | - | TRBV5-1 | - | CASRRDSNQPQHF | TGCGCCAGCAGGAGGGATAGCAATCAGCCCCAGCATTTT
TRBJ1-1 | TRBD1 | TRBV18 | - | CASSLSGQGDTEAFF | TGTGCCAGCTCACTATCGGGACAGGGGGACACTGAAGCTTTCTTT
TRBJ1-2 | TRBD1 | TRBV18 | - | CASSPNIAGQGELYGYTF | TGTGCCAGCTCACCTAACATAGCGGGACAGGGGGAACTGTATGGCTACACCTTC
TRBJ2-4 | - | TRBV18 | - | CASSSRQEDIQYF | TGTGCCAGCTCATCTAGACAGGAGGACATTCAGTACTTC
TRBJ2-7 | - | TRBV25-1 | once | CASSDFAAAADSYEQYF | TGTGCCAGCAGTGATTTTGCGGCGGCAGCAGACTCCTACGAGCAGTACTTC
TRBJ2-5 | - | TRBV21-1 | - | CASSKGSASVDVLSLETQYF | TGTGCCAGCAGCAAAGGGTCAGCTTCAGTCGACGTATTGTCCCTAGAAACCCAGTACTTC
TRBJ2-7 | TRBD1 | TRBV11-2 | - | CASSSTGASGEQYF | TGTGCCAGCAGCTCAACAGGGGCCTCGGGCGAGCAGTACTTC
TRBJ2-2 | TRBD2 | TRBV6-1 | few | CASQGLADTGELFF | TGTGCCAGCCAGGGACTAGCGGACACCGGGGAGCTGTTTTTT
TRBJ1-1 | - | TRBV7-9 | - | CASSHPVNTEAFF | TGTGCCAGCAGCCACCCAGTAAACACTGAAGCTTTCTTT
TRBJ2-5 | - | TRBV7-9 | - | CASSLTGVGETQYF | TGTGCCAGCAGCTTAACCGGGGTTGGGGAGACCCAGTACTTC
TRBJ1-4 | - | TRBV6-1 | - | CASSEAMRQSEKLFF | TGTGCCAGCAGTGAAGCGATGAGACAGAGTGAAAAACTGTTTTTT
TRBJ1-3 | - | TRBV7-3 | - | CASSLLPGTSPVGNTIYF | TGTGCCAGCAGCTTATTGCCCGGGACATCCCCGGTCGGAAACACCATATATTTT
TRBJ2-1 | - | TRBV10-3 | - | CAISEPGQGHYNEQFF | TGTGCCATCAGTGAGCCGGGTCAGGGGCATTACAATGAGCAGTTCTTC
TRBJ2-4 | - | TRBV10-3 | - | CAAADNLAKNIQYF | TGTGCCGCTGCGGACAATTTAGCCAAAAACATTCAGTACTTC
TRBJ1-1 | TRBD1 | TRBV19 | - | CASKIPGGIAEAFF | TGTGCCAGTAAAATCCCAGGGGGGATCGCTGAAGCTTTCTTT
TRBJ2-7 | TRBD2 | TRBV2 | - | CASSTSGSRGEQYF | TGTGCCAGCAGTACTAGCGGGAGTCGGGGCGAGCAGTACTTC
TRBJ2-7 | - | TRBV6-1 | - | CASSTGQISYEQYF | TGTGCCAGCAGTACCGGACAGATCTCCTACGAGCAGTACTTC
TRBJ2-7 | - | TRBV19 | - | CASSIDGTGWYEQYF | TGTGCCAGTAGTATAGATGGTACAGGCTGGTATGAGCAGTACTTC
TRBJ2-7 | TRBD1 | TRBV30 | - | CAWTTGLGQLFEQYF | TGTGCCTGGACCACAGGATTGGGACAGCTATTTGAGCAGTACTTC
TRBJ2-7 | - | TRBV19 | - | CASRLAGRSSYEQYF | TGTGCCAGTAGGCTGGCGGGCCGTAGCTCCTACGAGCAGTACTTC
TRBJ2-1 | - | TRBV6-5 | once | CASSPPSSYNEQFF | TGTGCCAGCAGCCCCCCTAGCTCCTACAATGAGCAGTTCTTC
TRBJ1-1 | - | TRBV28 | - | CASSEVQGNTEAFF | TGTGCCAGCAGTGAAGTCCAGGGGAACACTGAAGCTTTCTTT
TRBJ2-7 | TRBD1 | TRBV18 | few | CASKGQNYEQYF | TGTGCCAGCAAGGGACAGAATTACGAGCAGTACTTC
TRBJ2-1 | TRBD2 | TRBV4-1 | - | CASSQTSGGARVAAEQFF | TGCGCCAGCAGCCAAACTAGCGGGGGGGCGAGGGTTGCTGCTGAGCAGTTCTTC
TRBJ2-7 | TRBD1 | TRBV7-9 | - | CASLPGQGLVQNSYEQYF | TGTGCCAGCTTGCCGGGACAGGGGCTCGTGCAGAACTCCTACGAGCAGTACTTC
TRBJ1-1 | - | TRBV30 | - | CAWREYTEAFF | TGTGCCTGGAGGGAGTACACTGAAGCTTTCTTT
TRBJ1-1 | - | TRBV5-4 | - | CASRGAGANTEAFF | TGTGCCAGCAGGGGAGCGGGGGCCAACACTGAAGCTTTCTTT
TRBJ1-5 | - | TRBV30 | - | CAWRGRAGVLWGPQHF | TGTGCCTGGAGAGGGAGGGCAGGGGTGTTGTGGGGGCCCCAGCATTTT
TRBJ1-1 | TRBD1 | TRBV9 | - | CASSVATGVDTEAFF | TGTGCCAGCAGCGTGGCCACAGGGGTCGACACTGAAGCTTTCTTT
TRBJ2-7 | - | TRBV28 | - | CASSATGDSHLYEQYF | TGTGCCAGCAGTGCAACTGGAGATTCCCACCTATACGAGCAGTACTTC
TRBJ2-1 | TRBD1 | TRBV19 | - | CASSKDRVREQFF | TGTGCCAGTAGTAAAGACAGGGTACGGGAGCAGTTCTTC
TRBJ1-1 | - | TRBV29-1 | once | CSVEDGGTEAFF | TGCAGCGTTGAAGACGGGGGCACTGAAGCTTTCTTT
TRBJ1-4 | - | TRBV21-1 | - | CASSKDEEGEKLFF | TGTGCCAGCAGCAAAGACGAGGAGGGAGAAAAACTGTTTTTT
TRBJ1-5 | - | TRBV18 | - | CASSRSGPAGNQPQHF | TGTGCCAGCTCACGTTCCGGTCCGGCGGGAAATCAGCCCCAGCATTTT